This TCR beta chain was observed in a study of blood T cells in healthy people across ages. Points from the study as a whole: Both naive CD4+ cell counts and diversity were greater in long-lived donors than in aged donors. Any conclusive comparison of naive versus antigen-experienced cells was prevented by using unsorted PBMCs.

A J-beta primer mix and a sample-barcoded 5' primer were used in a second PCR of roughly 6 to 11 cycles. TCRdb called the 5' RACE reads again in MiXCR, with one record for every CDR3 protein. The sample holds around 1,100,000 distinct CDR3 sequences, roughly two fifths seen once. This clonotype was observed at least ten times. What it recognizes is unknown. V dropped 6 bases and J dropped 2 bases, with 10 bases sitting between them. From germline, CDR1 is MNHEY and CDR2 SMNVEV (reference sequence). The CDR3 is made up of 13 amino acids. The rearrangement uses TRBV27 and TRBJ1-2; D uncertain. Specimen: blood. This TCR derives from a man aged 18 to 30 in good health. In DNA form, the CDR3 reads TGTGCCAGCAGCTTGGCCCAGAACTATGGCTACACCTTC. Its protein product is CASSLAQNYGYTF.